These T cell receptor beta chains were read from a single sample in a study of T cell changes during pregnancy in multiple sclerosis. Sequencing used immunoSEQ multiplex PCR; TCRdb keeps in-frame clones, though not all of them. The sample yields about 40,000 clones, 92% seen once. Sequenced material: CD8+ T cells from peripheral blood mononuclear cells, taken in the first trimester of pregnancy. Receptors were obtained from a female donor with multiple sclerosis, enrolled in a pregnancy study. The CDR3 runs from the conserved cysteine through the conserved F or W. Fields, in order: V gene, clone size, D gene, J gene, CDR3 protein. D genes are given only for firm matches. A clone size is listed for some rows: how often the clone was seen (once, few, many), or a class if it is expanded.

TRBV28	NA	NA	TRBJ1-5	CASSTTVRVMNQPQHF
TRBV2	NA	NA	TRBJ2-3	CASSELTESTDTQYF
TRBV9	NA	TRBD1	TRBJ1-1	CASSGTGVGTEAFF
TRBV29-1	NA	NA	TRBJ1-1	CSVEEGQGHTEAFF
TRBV30	few	TRBD2	TRBJ2-2	CAFRLAITGELFF
TRBV2	once	NA	TRBJ2-7	CASSEARRGLNLEQYF
TRBV11-1	NA	TRBD1	TRBJ1-1	CASSHGQENTEAFF
TRBV27	once	NA	TRBJ2-6	CASSLSGANVLTF
TRBV9	once	TRBD1	TRBJ1-2	CASSEAGTVNNYGYTF
TRBV10-3	NA	NA	TRBJ1-4	CAISGPGASEKLFF
TRBV5-3	NA	NA	TRBJ1-1	CARIWALNTEAFF
TRBV7-9	NA	TRBD2	TRBJ2-1	CASSPPTSSRDEQFF
TRBV7-8	NA	TRBD2	TRBJ2-1	CASSLARGGANEQFF
TRBV11-2	NA	TRBD2	TRBJ2-3	CASSGRDSGGGTTDTQYF
TRBV5-8	NA	NA	TRBJ2-3	CASSLAEAKLTDTQYF
TRBV4-1	NA	NA	TRBJ2-7	CASSHTSGTTAYEQYF
TRBV9	NA	TRBD2	TRBJ2-7	CASSGASGASSYEQYF
TRBV2	NA	NA	TRBJ1-1	CASSYNAEAFF